This T cell receptor beta chain appears in the sequencing data of a study of shared clonotypes between healthy human individuals. Study outcomes and limitations: Among the subsets, naive ones generally showed larger estimated richness than memory ones. The low donor count limited represented genetic and exposure-history diversity.

This clone was seen a few times. What it binds is not known. TCRdb's table, derived via immunoSEQ multiplex PCR, lists solely in-frame clones and lacks some. The table shows about 960,000 clones, with 60% to 85% occurring only once. The CDR3 has 14 amino acids. V was pared by 5 bases and J by 3 bases, with 13 bases between. Germline V gene lookup returns CDR1 LNHDA and CDR2 SQIVND (reference sequence). Sequenced material: memory CD4+ T cells sorted from blood. Sample subset: CD45RA-negative fraction. V usage is TRBV19 and J usage is TRBJ1-2, with D tentatively TRBD1 (5 bases). This TCR came from a man aged 18 to 30 in good health. The CDR3: CASSDGDRYYGYTF. CDR3 DNA: TGTGCCAGTAGTGATGGGGACCGATACTATGGCTACACCTTC.